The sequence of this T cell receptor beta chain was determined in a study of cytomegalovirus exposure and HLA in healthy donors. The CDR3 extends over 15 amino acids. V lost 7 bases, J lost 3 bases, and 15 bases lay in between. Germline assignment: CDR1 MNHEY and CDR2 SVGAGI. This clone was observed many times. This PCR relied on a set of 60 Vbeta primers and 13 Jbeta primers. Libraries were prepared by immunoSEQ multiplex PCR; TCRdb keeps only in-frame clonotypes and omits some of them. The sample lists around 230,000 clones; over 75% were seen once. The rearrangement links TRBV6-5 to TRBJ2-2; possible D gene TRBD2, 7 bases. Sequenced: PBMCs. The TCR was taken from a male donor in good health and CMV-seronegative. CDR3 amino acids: CASIEGEGHTGELFF. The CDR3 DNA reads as TGTGCCAGCATAGAGGGGGAGGGTCACACCGGGGAGCTGTTTTTT.